These 6 T cell receptor beta chains were sequenced from one sample in a study of T-cell memory formation after mild COVID-19. TCRdb ran MiXCR on the 5' RACE reads and lists one entry per CDR3 protein. The repertoire holds roughly 260,000 distinct CDR3 sequences, with less than 20% as singletons. Material: PBMCs or a T cell subset sorted from them (not recorded which). The receptors originated from a man between 18 and 29 years old who had mild COVID-19 (a few samples of this study predate the infection). Cell type and time point are not known.

The V gene is TRBV12-3 or TRBV12-4, the J gene TRBJ1-2; D not certain. The V gene lost 6 bases and the J gene lost 8 bases, with 16 bases spanning the gap. The CDR3 has 13 amino acids. In DNA form, the CDR3 reads TGTGCCAGCAGCCTGGCGCCCTCGAGGGGCTACACCTTC. Its protein is CASSLAPSRGYTF.

This clonotype was picked up a small number of times. The conserved closing phenylalanine or tryptophan is absent in this CDR3, likely reflecting a read error. The DNA is omitted, as the CDR3 cannot be located on it reliably, and the CDR3 follows TCRdb's listing. This chain connects TRBV6-6 to TRBJ1-1; TRBD1 is taken as the D call from the table, unchecked against the DNA. The CDR3 numbers 11 amino acids, ends counted. Germline CDR1 and CDR2: MNHNY and SVGAGI (reference sequence). CDR3: CASSLGQGLYV.

The V gene is TRBV11-2, the J gene TRBJ1-5; D possibly corresponds to TRBD1 (5 bases). V was pared by 3 bases and J by 5 bases, with 8 bases between. Germline CDR1 reads SGHAT; CDR2 reads FQNNGV. The length of the CDR3 is 13 residues. This CDR3 reads CASSFAGDQPQHF. Here the CDR3 DNA reads TGTGCCAGCAGCTTTGCGGGGGATCAGCCCCAGCATTTT.

This clonotype turned up a few times. The V and J genes are TRBV2 and TRBJ1-5; D is unresolved. V lost 4 bases, J lost 6 bases, and 16 bases lay in between. CDR3 length equals 15 residues. Germline V gives CDR1 SNHLY, CDR2 FYNNEI. The CDR3 nucleotides are TGTGCCAGCAGTGCCCGCAGAGAGATCGGTCAGCCCCAGCATTTT. It is translated as CASSARREIGQPQHF.

This rearrangement joins TRBV7-6 to TRBJ2-3; the D gene is possibly TRBD2 (6 bases). CDR3 length: 15 residues. From germline, CDR1 is SGHVS and CDR2 FNYEAQ. With 5 bases removed from V and 2 bases from J, the gap between germline ends came to 14 bases. CDR3: CASSPFPGVTDTQYF. The CDR3 nucleotides are TGTGCCAGCAGCCCATTCCCGGGAGTCACAGATACGCAGTATTTT.

CDR3 in DNA: TGCGCCAGCGCCCAGGCTGTCCACTACGAGCAGTACTTC. This codes for CASAQAVHYEQYF. The rearrangement links TRBV4-3 to TRBJ2-7; no clear D gene. The V end lost 8 bases, the J end lost 3 bases, and 14 bases lay between the germline ends. CDR1 and CDR2 from the germline V gene are LGHNA and YSLEER. The CDR3 extends over 13 amino acids.